The rows below give T cell receptor beta chains drawn from one sample of a study of cytomegalovirus exposure and HLA in healthy donors. Using immunoSEQ multiplex PCR, the repertoire was profiled, and TCRdb retains in-frame clones only, with some absent. The sample lists around 120,000 clones, under 80% seen once, with about 32% in the top ten. The sample comprised PBMCs. These receptor sequences come from a man aged 60 to 75 in good health and CMV-seropositive. The CDR3 runs from the conserved cysteine through the conserved F or W. D genes are given only for firm matches. Not all rows give a size; the values are once, few, many and, for expanded clones, a class.

clone size: few
V gene: TRBV19
J gene: TRBJ2-3
D gene: -
CDR3 protein: CASSIQGKTDTQYF
CDR3 DNA: TGTGCCAGTAGTATACAGGGAAAAACAGATACGCAGTATTTT

clone size: -
V gene: TRBV7-3
J gene: TRBJ2-1
D gene: TRBD2
CDR3 protein: CASSLYSGYNNEQFF
CDR3 DNA: TGTGCCAGCAGCTTATATAGCGGGTATAACAATGAGCAGTTCTTC

clone size: -
V gene: TRBV2
J gene: TRBJ2-7
D gene: TRBD2
CDR3 protein: CASRWTSGSSYEQYF
CDR3 DNA: TGTGCCAGCAGGTGGACTAGCGGGTCCTCCTACGAGCAGTACTTC

clone size: few
V gene: TRBV18
J gene: TRBJ1-1
D gene: TRBD1
CDR3 protein: CASSPLQGSSEAFF
CDR3 DNA: TGTGCCAGCTCACCCTTACAGGGGTCGTCTGAAGCTTTCTTT

clone size: -
V gene: TRBV14
J gene: TRBJ2-7
D gene: TRBD1
CDR3 protein: CASSLTGTGIYEQYF
CDR3 DNA: TGTGCCAGCAGCCTTACCGGGACAGGGATCTACGAGCAGTACTTC

clone size: -
V gene: TRBV19
J gene: TRBJ2-1
D gene: -
CDR3 protein: CASSIGRQSEEQFF
CDR3 DNA: TGTGCCAGTAGTATCGGCCGCCAGTCGGAGGAGCAGTTCTTC

clone size: -
V gene: TRBV7-2
J gene: TRBJ2-3
D gene: -
CDR3 protein: CASSRDTRTDTQYF
CDR3 DNA: TGTGCCAGCAGCCGGGACACCCGCACAGATACGCAGTATTTT

clone size: -
V gene: TRBV9
J gene: TRBJ2-2
D gene: TRBD1
CDR3 protein: CASSPPGGTGHTGELFF
CDR3 DNA: TGTGCCAGCAGCCCGCCCGGGGGGACAGGGCACACCGGGGAGCTGTTTTTT

clone size: -
V gene: TRBV4-2
J gene: TRBJ1-2
D gene: TRBD1
CDR3 protein: CASSQGTGGAWGYTF
CDR3 DNA: TGTGCCAGCAGCCAAGGGACAGGGGGCGCGTGGGGCTACACCTTC

clone size: -
V gene: TRBV6-5
J gene: TRBJ1-2
D gene: -
CDR3 protein: CASSYGQNYGYTF
CDR3 DNA: TGTGCCAGCAGTTATGGACAGAACTATGGCTACACCTTC

clone size: -
V gene: TRBV19
J gene: TRBJ2-5
D gene: TRBD2
CDR3 protein: CASKASGTSTKTQYF
CDR3 DNA: TGTGCCAGTAAGGCTAGCGGGACCTCCACTAAGACCCAGTACTTC

clone size: -
V gene: TRBV15
J gene: TRBJ2-6
D gene: -
CDR3 protein: CATSREISGANGLTF
CDR3 DNA: TGTGCCACCAGCAGAGAGATCTCTGGGGCCAACGGCCTGACTTTC

clone size: few
V gene: TRBV25-1
J gene: TRBJ2-2
D gene: -
CDR3 protein: CASSTGNTGELFF
CDR3 DNA: TGTGCCAGCAGTACAGGGAACACCGGGGAGCTGTTTTTT

clone size: -
V gene: TRBV19
J gene: TRBJ2-3
D gene: -
CDR3 protein: CASSPWTVKSDTQYF
CDR3 DNA: TGTGCCAGTAGTCCTTGGACAGTGAAATCAGATACGCAGTATTTT

clone size: once
V gene: TRBV5-1
J gene: TRBJ2-7
D gene: TRBD1
CDR3 protein: CASSPRDRGFYEQYF
CDR3 DNA: TGCGCCAGCAGCCCCCGGGACAGGGGGTTCTACGAGCAGTACTTC

clone size: -
V gene: TRBV9
J gene: TRBJ2-7
D gene: -
CDR3 protein: CASSVEAALSRYEQYF
CDR3 DNA: TGTGCCAGCAGCGTAGAGGCGGCTCTCTCAAGGTACGAGCAGTACTTC

clone size: -
V gene: TRBV12-5
J gene: TRBJ1-1
D gene: -
CDR3 protein: CASSIRVGTEAFF
CDR3 DNA: TGTGCTAGTAGTATCAGGGTCGGCACTGAAGCTTTCTTT

clone size: -
V gene: TRBV19
J gene: TRBJ2-3
D gene: -
CDR3 protein: CASRIGRERTDTQYF
CDR3 DNA: TGTGCCAGTAGGATAGGGCGGGAACGCACAGATACGCAGTATTTT

clone size: -
V gene: TRBV5-6
J gene: TRBJ2-3
D gene: TRBD2
CDR3 protein: CASSELIAGMQYF
CDR3 DNA: TGTGCCAGCAGCGAGCTTATAGCGGGTATGCAGTATTTT

clone size: -
V gene: TRBV29-1
J gene: TRBJ1-1
D gene: -
CDR3 protein: CSVGGASPFFF
CDR3 DNA: TGCAGCGTTGGTGGGGCATCCCCGTTTTTCTTT

clone size: -
V gene: TRBV30
J gene: TRBJ2-3
D gene: TRBD2
CDR3 protein: CAWNTGTSGQSSTDTQYF
CDR3 DNA: TGTGCCTGGAATACCGGGACTAGCGGACAATCTAGCACAGATACGCAGTATTTT

clone size: -
V gene: TRBV5-4
J gene: TRBJ2-7
D gene: -
CDR3 protein: CASSLRQGPPEQYF
CDR3 DNA: TGTGCCAGCAGCTTGAGGCAGGGGCCGCCCGAGCAGTACTTC

clone size: once
V gene: TRBV19
J gene: TRBJ2-3
D gene: -
CDR3 protein: CASSIWGGQGDTQYF
CDR3 DNA: TGTGCCAGTAGTATCTGGGGGGGCCAGGGGGATACGCAGTATTTT

clone size: -
V gene: TRBV2
J gene: TRBJ1-2
D gene: -
CDR3 protein: CASSEAPVPKQGLGRGYTF
CDR3 DNA: TGTGCCAGCAGTGAAGCGCCCGTGCCCAAACAGGGCCTAGGTCGAGGCTACACCTTC

clone size: -
V gene: TRBV5-6
J gene: TRBJ2-7
D gene: -
CDR3 protein: CASSLPGQPYEQYF
CDR3 DNA: TGTGCCAGCAGCCTGCCCGGACAGCCCTACGAGCAGTACTTC

clone size: -
V gene: TRBV2
J gene: TRBJ1-2
D gene: TRBD1
CDR3 protein: CASSVTGTNYGYTF
CDR3 DNA: TGTGCCAGCAGTGTGACAGGGACTAACTATGGCTACACCTTC

clone size: -
V gene: TRBV7-2
J gene: TRBJ1-2
D gene: TRBD1
CDR3 protein: CASSFGQGRGGYTF
CDR3 DNA: TGTGCCAGCAGCTTCGGACAGGGCAGAGGGGGCTACACCTTC